One sample yielded the 13 T cell receptor beta chains listed below, sequenced in a study of T-cell memory formation after mild COVID-19. TCRdb reprocessed the 5' RACE reads with MiXCR, giving one entry per CDR3 protein. The repertoire holds 200,000 to 250,000 distinct CDR3 sequences, about 9.2% seen once, with 3% to 4.5% in the top ten. The source material was PBMCs or a T cell subset sorted from them (not recorded which). Every receptor here comes from a man aged 18 to 30 who had mild COVID-19 (a few samples of this study predate the infection). Cell type and time point are not known.

This clonotype was detected many times. The V gene is TRBV5-1, the J gene TRBJ2-1; 10 bases are shared with TRBD2. J was trimmed by 0 bases and V by 3 bases; bases with no gene match: 6. Germline lookup yields CDR1 SGHRS and CDR2 YFSETQ. The CDR3 is made up of 17 amino acids. CDR3 residues: CASSSRASGGSYNEQFF. CDR3 DNA sequence: TGCGCCAGCAGCTCCCGAGCTAGCGGGGGCTCCTACAATGAGCAGTTCTTC.

The chain carries TRBV5-1 and TRBJ2-5, with a possible D match to TRBD1 (5 bases). This CDR3 region has 14 residues. Deletions cut 2 bases from V and 1 base from J, with 9 bases between. Germline CDR1 is SGHRS and CDR2 is YFSETQ. CDR3 in amino acids: CASSFRVGQETQYF. The CDR3 DNA is TGCGCCAGCAGCTTCAGGGTCGGCCAAGAGACCCAGTACTTC.

This clonotype has at least ten counts. The chain links TRBV7-6 to TRBJ2-2; a weak D match, TRBD2 (5 bases). Germline assignment: CDR1 SGHVS and CDR2 FNYEAQ. CDR3 length equals 17 residues. Trimming took 1 base from V and 5 from J, leaving 17 bases between them. The CDR3 reads CASSLGPNPPGTGELFF. DNA for the CDR3: TGTGCCAGCAGCTTAGGCCCAAACCCACCGGGGACCGGGGAGCTGTTTTTT.

The chain links TRBV18 to TRBJ2-7; 7 bases match TRBD1. Trimming removed 3 bases from V and 6 bases from J; junction bases left unmatched: 2. The CDR3 is 12 residues long. Germline CDR1 reads KGHSH; CDR2 reads LQKENI. The CDR3 DNA is TGTGCCAGCTCACCCGACAGGGTCGAGCAGTACGTC. Translating gives CASSPDRVEQYV.

This clonotype has only a few counts. V and J are TRBV7-9 and TRBJ1-1; a weak D match, TRBD1 (6 bases). This CDR3 has 14 amino acids. Germline CDR1 SEHNR, CDR2 FQNEAQ (reference sequence). V was pared by 5 bases and J by 1 base, with 11 bases between. CDR3 in amino acids: CASSEQQGNTEAFF. CDR3 nucleotide sequence: TGTGCCAGCAGCGAACAACAGGGGAACACTGAAGCTTTCTTT.

The chain combines TRBV29-1 with TRBJ2-7, with D possibly matching TRBD2 (6 bases). CDR1 and CDR2 from the germline V gene are SQVTM and ANQGSEA. The V end lost 4 bases, the J end lost 6 bases, and 13 bases lay between the germline ends. This CDR3 is built from 12 residues. CDR3: CSVGREEAEQYF. The CDR3 DNA sequence: TGCAGCGTTGGCAGGGAGGAGGCCGAGCAGTACTTC.

CDR3 loop: CASSLTAGGPDYNEQFF. In DNA, the CDR3 is TGTGCCAGCAGCTTGACGGCGGGGGGGCCGGACTACAATGAGCAGTTCTTC. The V and J genes are TRBV7-3 and TRBJ2-1, with 9 bases aligning to TRBD2. V was clipped by 3 bases and J by 3 bases; unmatched bases: 9. This CDR3 is 17 amino acids long. Germline CDR1 and CDR2: SGHTA and FQGTGA. The variable domain in full, with the rest retrieved from reference TRBV7-3 and TRBJ2-1, is GAGVSQTPSNKVTEKGKYVELRCDPISGHTALYWYRQSLGQGPEFLIYFQGTGAADDSGLPNDRFFAVRPEGSVSTLKIQRTERGDSAVYLCASSLTAGGPDYNEQFFGPGTRLTVL.

This clonotype was found a few times. The gene calls are TRBV6-1 and TRBJ2-5, with 12 bases fitting TRBD2. V lost 6 bases, J lost 1 base, and 6 bases stayed unmatched. This CDR3 region has 16 residues. Germline-derived CDR1 and CDR2 are MNHNS and SASEGT. In nucleotides, the CDR3 is TGTGCCAGCAGGCGGACTAGCGGGGAACTCCAAGAGACCCAGTACTTC. Translating gives CASRRTSGELQETQYF.

This clonotype was detected only a few times. The J gene is TRBJ2-5, the V gene TRBV10-2; TRBD2 matches 11 bases. This CDR3 comprises 15 residues. The germline V gene encodes CDR1 WSHSY and CDR2 SAAADI. Unmatched junction bases numbered 5, after V lost 4 bases and J lost 4 bases. CDR3 nucleotides: TGCGCCAGCAGTGGTAATAGCGGGGGGGCAGAGACCCAGTACTTC. It is translated as CASSGNSGGAETQYF.

This clonotype was seen repeatedly, ten times or more. The V gene is TRBV5-1, the J gene TRBJ2-5; the match to TRBD1 covers 9 bases. The germline gives CDR1 SGHRS, CDR2 YFSETQ. The V gene end was trimmed by 4 bases and the J gene end by 5 bases; junction bases not matched to a gene: 6. The CDR3 is made up of 14 amino acids. CDR3 in amino acids: CASSQQGARETQYF. CDR3 in DNA: TGCGCCAGCAGCCAACAGGGGGCAAGGGAGACCCAGTACTTC.

This clonotype was observed a handful of times. The chain couples TRBV5-1 to TRBJ2-1; 13 bases are a match to TRBD2. Germline CDR1 and CDR2: SGHRS and YFSETQ. With V trimmed by 3 bases and J by 10 bases, 4 bases remained unmatched. CDR3 length equals 14 residues. This CDR3 is CASSSTSGGAEQFF. DNA for the CDR3: TGCGCCAGCAGCTCTACTAGCGGGGGGGCAGAGCAGTTCTTC.

The chain carries TRBV5-6 and TRBJ1-2; D call uncertain. Per the germline V gene, CDR1 is SGHDT and CDR2 is YYEEEE. There are 17 residues in the CDR3. Trimming removed 4 bases at V and 2 bases at J, with 21 bases between. CDR3 in amino acids: CASSRATVMQVNYGYTF. The CDR3, as DNA: TGTGCCAGCAGCCGAGCAACAGTCATGCAGGTGAACTATGGCTACACCTTC.

The rearrangement uses TRBV5-1 and TRBJ1-2; 7 positions agree with TRBD1. This CDR3 region has 14 residues. Germline-derived CDR1 and CDR2 are SGHRS and YFSETQ. V shed 2 bases and J 7 bases; nucleotides not matched to a gene: 8. The CDR3 DNA sequence: TGCGCCAGCAGCTTAACCGGACAGGTTCTTGGCTACACCTTC. Its protein product is CASSLTGQVLGYTF.